Shown below are 21 T cell receptor beta chains from a single sample sequenced in a study of technical replicates of blood from a few donors. Assay: immunoSEQ multiplex PCR; the TCRdb copy retains only in-frame clones and omits some. The sample has approximately 80,000 clones; 98% are singletons. The sequenced material came from T cells isolated from PBMCs. All receptors derive from a human donor in good health.

The chain is built from TRBV19 and TRBJ1-6; 8 positions match TRBD1. This CDR3 is built from 14 residues. In germline, CDR1 is LNHDA, CDR2 SQIVND (reference sequence). With V trimmed by 9 bases and J by 2 bases, 3 bases remained unmatched. The chain's CDR3 is CASQDRAYNSPLHF. Here the CDR3 DNA reads TGTGCCAGCCAGGACAGGGCCTATAATTCACCCCTCCACTTT. Together with reference TRBV19 and TRBJ1-6, the CDR3 gives the full variable domain: DGGITQSPKYLFRKEGQNVTLSCEQNLNHDAMYWYRQDPGQGLRLIYYSQIVNDFQKGDIAEGYSVSREKKESFPLTVTSAQKNPTAFYLCASQDRAYNSPLHFGNGTRLTVT.

CDR3 protein: CASSPVRDTGELFF. For the CDR3, the DNA is TGTGCCAGCAGCCCCGTGAGGGACACCGGGGAGCTGTTTTTT. This chain connects TRBV14 to TRBJ2-2, with a weak D call TRBD2 (5 bases). This CDR3 contains 14 residues. Trimming took off 4 bases at V and 3 bases at J, with 9 bases between the two ends. Germline-derived CDR1 and CDR2 are SGHDN and FVKESK.

The chain recombines TRBV10-1 with TRBJ2-2, with 7 bases matching TRBD1. V was clipped by 4 bases and J by 7 bases; unmatched bases: 9. The V gene's germline CDR1 is WNHNN and CDR2 SYGVQD (reference sequence). CDR3 length: 15 residues. The CDR3 region has the DNA TGCGCCAGCAGTGCTCACAGGGGTTCAATCGGGGAGCTGTTTTTT. Translating gives CASSAHRGSIGELFF.

The CDR3 nucleotides read TGTGCCAGCAGTGAAGCAGCGGGGGTAAGGGAGACCCAGTACTTC. Its protein is CASSEAAGVRETQYF. The V call is TRBV2, the J call TRBJ2-5, with 8 bases fitting TRBD2. The CDR3 loop spans 15 amino acids. In germline, CDR1 is SNHLY, CDR2 FYNNEI. The V gene end was trimmed by 0 bases and the J gene end by 5 bases; junction bases not matched to a gene: 5. Full variable domain (missing parts from reference TRBV2 and TRBJ2-5): EPEVTQTPSHQVTQMGQEVILRCVPISNHLYFYWYRQILGQKVEFLVSFYNNEISEKSEIFDDQFSVERPDGSNFTLKIRSTKLEDSAMYFCASSEAAGVRETQYFGPGTRLLVL.

The rearrangement joins TRBV30 to TRBJ2-7; 7 bases agree with TRBD2. The CDR3 loop spans 17 amino acids. Germline CDR1 and CDR2: GTSNPN and SVGIG (reference sequence). V shed 3 bases and J 3 bases; nucleotides not matched to a gene: 17. The CDR3 sequence: CAWSASTQRGKIYEQYF. The CDR3 nucleotides read TGTGCCTGGAGCGCCTCAACCCAGCGGGGTAAAATCTACGAGCAGTACTTC.

The chain couples TRBV6-1 to TRBJ2-7; 7 positions match TRBD1. The junction had 3 bases not matched to a gene; V was cut back by 5 bases and J by 2 bases. The germline V gene has CDR1 MNHNS and CDR2 SASEGT. The CDR3 is 13 amino acids. CDR3 region: CASSTGQTYEQYF. In DNA, the CDR3 is TGTGCCAGCAGTACGGGACAGACCTACGAGCAGTACTTC.

The chain carries TRBV4-1 and TRBJ2-7; D gene uncertain. CDR3 size: 15 residues. The germline gives CDR1 MGHRA, CDR2 YSYEKL. Between the trimmed V and J ends, which lost 0 bases and 3 bases, there was a span of 12 bases. CDR3 coding DNA: TGCGCCAGCAGCCAAGAGGAGCGTTTGGGCTACGAGCAGTACTTC. It translates to CASSQEERLGYEQYF.

The chain employs TRBV28 and TRBJ1-2, with 7 bases aligning to TRBD1. Germline CDR1 and CDR2: MDHEN and SYDVKM. This CDR3 is built from 12 residues. With V trimmed by 5 bases and J by 8 bases, 5 bases remained unmatched. CDR3 in amino acids: CASSTTDRGYTF. The CDR3 nucleotides read TGTGCCAGCAGTACAACGGACAGGGGCTACACCTTC.

The rearrangement links TRBV11-2 to TRBJ1-3; D ambiguous. Germline V gives CDR1 SGHAT, CDR2 FQNNGV. The germline V and J ends were trimmed by 5 bases and 8 bases, with 13 bases remaining between them. The CDR3 contains 13 residues. The CDR3 region is CASSAGGWDTIYF. The CDR3 DNA sequence: TGTGCCAGCAGCGCAGGAGGATGGGACACCATATATTTT.

This chain links TRBV29-1 with TRBJ2-2, with D possibly matching TRBD1 (6 bases). In germline, CDR1 is SQVTM, CDR2 ANQGSEA. The V and J ends lost 3 bases and 5 bases respectively, with 10 bases between them. CDR3 length: 13 amino acids. This chain's CDR3 is CSVDTGKTGELFF. The CDR3 DNA is TGCAGCGTTGATACAGGGAAGACCGGGGAGCTGTTTTTT.

The rearrangement uses TRBV27 and TRBJ2-5, with 9 bases matching TRBD2. V lost 9 bases, J lost 1 base, and 6 bases stayed unmatched. Germline V gene data show CDR1 as MNHEY and CDR2 as SMNVEV (reference sequence). This CDR3 comprises 14 residues. The CDR3 DNA is TGTGCCAGTGCGACGACTAGCGGCCAAGAGACCCAGTACTTC. This codes for CASATTSGQETQYF.

J is TRBJ1-4 and V is TRBV9, with TRBD1 as a possible D gene (6 bases). From germline, CDR1 is SGDLS and CDR2 YYNGEE. V lost 4 bases and J lost 6, with 16 bases in between. The CDR3 runs to 15 residues. CDR3 amino acids: CASSQRRGRDEKLFF. CDR3 sequence (DNA): TGTGCCAGCAGCCAAAGGAGGGGGAGGGATGAAAAACTGTTTTTT.

The rearrangement joins TRBV10-3 to TRBJ2-2; the match to TRBD2 covers 7 bases. The V gene's germline CDR1 is ENHRY and CDR2 SYGVKD. The V and J ends lost 4 bases and 3 bases, in that order; junction bases with no gene match: 5. This CDR3 has 15 residues. The DNA of the CDR3 is TGTGCCATCAGTGTAGGGCGGGAGTACACCGGGGAGCTGTTTTTT. Amino acids: CAISVGREYTGELFF.

The J gene is TRBJ1-5, the V gene TRBV7-2; a weak D match, TRBD1 (5 bases). The V end was cut by 3 bases, the J end by 5 bases, with 11 bases between. The CDR3 has 14 amino acids. CDR1 and CDR2 from the germline V gene are SGHTA and FQGNSA. CDR3 loop: CASSFGGVDQPQHF. Written as DNA, the CDR3 is TGTGCCAGCAGCTTTGGGGGGGTCGATCAGCCCCAGCATTTT.

V and J are TRBV30 and TRBJ2-2; tentatively, D is TRBD1 (6 bases). V was trimmed by 6 bases and J by 0 bases, leaving 11 bases between them. This CDR3 is built from 14 residues. Germline CDR1 GTSNPN, CDR2 SVGIG (reference sequence). This CDR3 reads CACAGTSNTGELFF. The CDR3 DNA reads TGTGCCTGCGCCGGGACATCGAACACCGGGGAGCTGTTTTTT.

The chain couples TRBV29-1 to TRBJ1-3; D is unclear. Germline CDR1 reads SQVTM; CDR2 reads ANQGSEA. The V and J ends lost 6 bases and 0 bases respectively, with 9 bases between them. The CDR3 consists of 13 residues. The CDR3 bases are TGCAGCGTACAGCTTAACTCTGGAAACACCATATATTTT. Protein product: CSVQLNSGNTIYF.

The V call is TRBV5-1, the J call TRBJ2-7; TRBD2 is a possible D gene (5 bases). Trimming left V 1 base short and J 6 bases short, with 14 bases between. Germline-derived CDR1 and CDR2 are SGHRS and YFSETQ. The CDR3 runs to 14 residues. The CDR3 region has the DNA TGCGCCAGCAGCTTGTTGCGGTCAGAGGGCGAGCAGTACTTC. Translation: CASSLLRSEGEQYF.

The V and J genes are TRBV6-5 and TRBJ2-7, with 9 positions matching TRBD1. V gave up 7 bases and J gave up 2 bases; unmatched junction bases: 6. The length of the CDR3 is 14 residues. Germline CDR1 reads MNHEY; CDR2 reads SVGAGI. The CDR3 spells CASTVTGGAYEQYF. In DNA, the CDR3 is TGTGCCAGCACAGTTACAGGGGGCGCCTACGAGCAGTACTTC.

V is TRBV5-1 and J is TRBJ2-1, with D possibly matching TRBD1 (7 bases). In germline, CDR1 is SGHRS, CDR2 YFSETQ. The CDR3 sequence is 15 residues long. V lost 0 bases, J lost 8 bases, and 15 bases lay in between. Here the CDR3 DNA reads TGCGCCAGCAGCTTGGTCGCAGGGGGGACAGATGAGCAGTTCTTC. It yields the protein CASSLVAGGTDEQFF.

V is TRBV5-1 and J is TRBJ1-1; the D gene is possibly TRBD1 (5 bases). V dropped 4 bases and J dropped 5 bases, with 12 bases sitting between them. From germline, CDR1 is SGHRS and CDR2 YFSETQ. This CDR3 has 13 amino acids. The CDR3 is CASSPGGKTEAFF. CDR3 DNA: TGCGCCAGCAGCCCGGGGGGAAAGACTGAAGCTTTCTTT.

This chain uses TRBV9 with TRBJ1-2; D perhaps matches TRBD1 (5 bases). This CDR3 is 16 amino acids long. The germline V and J ends were trimmed by 0 bases and 1 base, with 13 bases remaining between them. The germline V gene encodes CDR1 SGDLS and CDR2 YYNGEE. The CDR3 protein is CASSVGAGGINYGYTF. CDR3 DNA: TGTGCCAGCAGCGTAGGGGCGGGGGGGATTAACTATGGCTACACCTTC.